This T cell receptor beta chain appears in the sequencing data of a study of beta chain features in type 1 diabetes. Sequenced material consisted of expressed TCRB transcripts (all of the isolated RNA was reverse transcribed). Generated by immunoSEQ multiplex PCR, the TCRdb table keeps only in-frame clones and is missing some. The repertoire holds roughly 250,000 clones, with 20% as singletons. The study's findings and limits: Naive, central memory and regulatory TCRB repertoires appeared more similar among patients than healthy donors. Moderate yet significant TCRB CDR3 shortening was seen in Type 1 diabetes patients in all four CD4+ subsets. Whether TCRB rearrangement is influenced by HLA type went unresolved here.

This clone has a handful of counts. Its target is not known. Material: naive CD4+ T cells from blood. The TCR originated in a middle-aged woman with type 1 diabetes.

The DNA of the CDR3 is TGCAGCGTTTCCTTGGACAGAGCATCCTACAATGAGCAGTTCTTC. Residues: CSVSLDRASYNEQFF. The chain employs TRBV29-1 and TRBJ2-1, with D possibly being TRBD1 (6 bases). Germline-derived CDR1 and CDR2 are SQVTM and ANQGSEA. V lost 5 bases to trimming and J lost 1 base, with 15 bases between them. The CDR3 runs 15 residues.